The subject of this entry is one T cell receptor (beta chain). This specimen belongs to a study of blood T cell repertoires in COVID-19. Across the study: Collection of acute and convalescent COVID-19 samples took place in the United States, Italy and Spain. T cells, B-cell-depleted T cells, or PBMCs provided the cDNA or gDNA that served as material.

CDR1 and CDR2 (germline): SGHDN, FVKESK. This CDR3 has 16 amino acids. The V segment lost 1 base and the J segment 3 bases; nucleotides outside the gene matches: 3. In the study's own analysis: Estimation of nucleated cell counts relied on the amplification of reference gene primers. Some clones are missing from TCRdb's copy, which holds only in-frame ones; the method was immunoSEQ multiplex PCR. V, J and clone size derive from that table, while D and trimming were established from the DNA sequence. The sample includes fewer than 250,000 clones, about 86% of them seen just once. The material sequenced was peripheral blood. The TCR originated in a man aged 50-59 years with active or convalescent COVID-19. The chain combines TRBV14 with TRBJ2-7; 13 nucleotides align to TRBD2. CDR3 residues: CASSQGGLAGFYEQYF. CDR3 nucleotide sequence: TGTGCCAGCAGCCAAGGGGGACTAGCGGGGTTCTACGAGCAGTACTTC.